This T cell receptor (beta chain) was recovered during a study of T cells in narcolepsy. As regards this clone: As yet, its antigen is unknown.

Libraries were prepared by immunoSEQ multiplex PCR; TCRdb keeps only in-frame clonotypes and omits some of them. Among fewer than 40,000 clones listed, under 90% were seen once. This CDR3 spans 15 amino acids. Per the germline V gene, CDR1 is SGHTA and CDR2 is FQGNSA. Trimming cost V 7 bases and J 4 bases, with 19 bases left between them. Study-wide findings and caveats: Autoreactive clonotypes reportedly recurred in blood of same and different patients, not controls. Same-patient CSF and blood CD4+ T cell clonotypes included HCRT-specific and TRIB2-specific autoreactive ones. No autoreactive T cell clone sequences appeared in some memory CD4+ repertoires.

The J gene is TRBJ2-5, the V gene TRBV7-2; the D gene is possibly TRBD1 (5 bases). Specimen: CD45RA- memory CD4+ T cells from PBMCs. This sequence was found in a human donor with narcolepsy. This CDR3 is CASTGGDPQGETQYF. In DNA form, the CDR3 reads TGTGCCAGCACGGGCGGAGACCCTCAGGGAGAGACCCAGTACTTC. The whole variable domain, remainder taken from reference TRBV7-2 and TRBJ2-5, is GAGVSQSPSNKVTEKGKDVELRCDPISGHTALYWYRQSLGQGLEFLIYFQGNSAPDKSGLPSDRFSAERTGGSVSTLTIQRTQQEDSAVYLCASTGGDPQGETQYFGPGTRLLVL.